Listed below are T cell receptor beta chains from one sample, sequenced in a study of cytomegalovirus exposure and HLA in healthy donors. Here immunoSEQ multiplex PCR was the method, and the copy in TCRdb shows in-frame clones only, minus some. The table lists 160,000 or so clones, about three quarters of them singletons. The sequenced sample was PBMCs. These TCRs come from a woman between 40 and 55 years old in good health and CMV-seronegative. Both conserved end residues are part of each CDR3. The D gene is left open where the match is weak. For some rows the clone size is stated as once, few or many, or as a class when expanded; others skip it.

>NA|TRBV18|NA|TRBJ1-1
CASSQANWGDTEAFF
TGTGCCAGCTCACAGGCTAACTGGGGGGACACTGAAGCTTTCTTT
>NA|TRBV19|NA|TRBJ1-5
CAILASRGLKGENSNQPQHF
TGTGCCATCCTCGCCTCCCGGGGCCTAAAGGGGGAGAATAGCAATCAGCCCCAGCATTTT
>few|TRBV9|NA|TRBJ2-7
CASSVGGGRTSSYEQYF
TGTGCCAGCAGCGTGGGAGGGGGGCGGACTAGCTCCTACGAGCAGTACTTC
>NA|TRBV5-1|NA|TRBJ2-7
CASSLNERGSRYEQYF
TGCGCCAGCAGCTTGAATGAGAGGGGGTCCCGCTACGAGCAGTACTTC
>NA|TRBV6-5|TRBD1|TRBJ1-1
CASSYSGTGMYTEAFF
TGTGCCAGCAGTTACTCCGGGACAGGGATGTACACTGAAGCTTTCTTT
>few|TRBV6-1|NA|TRBJ1-1
CASSVLGGGSTEAFF
TGTGCCAGCAGTGTCCTTGGGGGGGGGAGCACTGAAGCTTTCTTT
>NA|TRBV7-8|TRBD1|TRBJ2-3
CASSLAGTVTTDTQYF
TGTGCCAGCAGCTTGGCCGGGACAGTAACCACAGATACGCAGTATTTT
>NA|TRBV10-2|TRBD1|TRBJ2-7
CASSEQGARGGQYF
TGCGCCAGCAGTGAGCAGGGGGCCAGGGGAGGGCAGTACTTC
>NA|TRBV4-1|NA|TRBJ2-2
CASSQDFSAGELFF
TGCGCCAGCAGCCAGGACTTCTCAGCCGGGGAGCTGTTTTTT
>once|TRBV18|TRBD1|TRBJ2-3
CASSRQGRPDTQYF
TGTGCCAGCTCAAGACAGGGGAGACCAGATACGCAGTATTTT
>NA|TRBV11-1|TRBD1|TRBJ1-1
CASSRTGGDMNTEAFF
TGTGCCAGCAGCAGGACAGGGGGGGACATGAACACTGAAGCTTTCTTT
>NA|TRBV19|NA|TRBJ2-5
CASSILGPAGETQYF
TGTGCCAGTAGTATTTTGGGCCCGGCGGGTGAGACCCAGTACTTC
>NA|TRBV5-1|TRBD1|TRBJ1-1
CASSSGQGNWNTEAFF
TGCGCCAGCAGCTCGGGACAGGGGAATTGGAATACTGAAGCTTTCTTT
>once|TRBV2|TRBD2|TRBJ2-1
CASRTSEYNEQFF
TGTGCCAGCAGGACTAGCGAGTACAATGAGCAGTTCTTC
>few|TRBV2|NA|TRBJ1-3
CASSDTRSGNTIYF
TGTGCCAGCAGTGATACACGCTCTGGAAACACCATATATTTT
>NA|TRBV28|NA|TRBJ1-2
CASHDPGSRLRGYTF
TGCGCCAGCCATGATCCGGGTTCCCGTCTCCGGGGCTACACCTTC
>NA|TRBV5-1|NA|TRBJ1-5
CASSLTGDRQPQHF
TGCGCCAGCAGCTTGACCGGGGATCGTCAGCCCCAGCATTTT
>NA|TRBV6-5|NA|TRBJ1-2
CASSRPKGVGYTF
TGTGCCAGCAGCCGACCGAAAGGGGTTGGCTACACCTTC
>NA|TRBV5-1|TRBD1|TRBJ1-1
CASRPDRGPEAFF
TGCGCCAGCAGGCCAGACAGGGGACCTGAAGCTTTCTTT
>once|TRBV27|TRBD1|TRBJ1-1
CASSYRTGGGTEAFF
TGTGCCAGCAGTTACAGGACAGGGGGCGGCACTGAAGCTTTCTTT
>NA|TRBV7-9|TRBD1|TRBJ1-1
CASSVRQGATEAFF
TGTGCCAGCAGCGTTCGACAGGGGGCCACTGAAGCTTTCTTT
>NA|TRBV7-9|NA|TRBJ2-7
CASSPQGSPYEQYF
TGTGCCAGCAGCCCGCAGGGATCCCCCTACGAGCAGTACTTC
>NA|TRBV11-1|TRBD2|TRBJ2-7
CASSPTSGGFEQYF
TGTGCCAGCAGTCCGACTAGCGGGGGGTTCGAGCAGTACTTC
>NA|TRBV4-1|TRBD1|TRBJ1-6
CASSLVGTDNSPLHF
TGCGCCAGCAGCCTGGTCGGGACAGATAATTCACCCCTCCACTTT
>NA|TRBV5-4|TRBD1|TRBJ1-2
CASSVTGDYYGYTF
TGTGCCAGCAGCGTGACAGGGGACTACTATGGCTACACCTTC
>once|TRBV9|TRBD1|TRBJ2-3
CASSVFSETGTQYF
TGTGCCAGCAGCGTATTTAGCGAGACAGGGACGCAGTATTTT
>NA|TRBV5-4|NA|TRBJ1-6
CASSIRQYNSPLHF
TGTGCCAGCAGCATTAGACAGTATAATTCACCCCTCCACTTT
>NA|TRBV5-1|TRBD1|TRBJ2-2
CASSQGQGEFGELFF
TGCGCCAGCAGCCAGGGACAGGGTGAATTCGGGGAGCTGTTTTTT
>NA|TRBV19|TRBD1|TRBJ1-4
CASSKTGANEKLFF
TGTGCCAGTAGCAAGACAGGGGCTAATGAAAAACTGTTTTTT
>NA|TRBV6-1|NA|TRBJ1-1
CASTQHVNTEAFF
TGTGCCAGCACCCAACATGTGAACACTGAAGCTTTCTTT
>NA|TRBV10-3|TRBD2|TRBJ2-3
CAISDPSGYTDTQYF
TGTGCCATCAGTGATCCTAGCGGCTACACAGATACGCAGTATTTT
>few|TRBV29-1|TRBD1|TRBJ1-2
CSVQGQGADFYGYTF
TGCAGCGTTCAGGGACAGGGGGCCGATTTCTATGGCTACACCTTC
>NA|TRBV19|TRBD1|TRBJ1-6
CASSGQVNSPLHF
TGTGCCAGTAGCGGACAGGTCAATTCACCCCTCCACTTT
>NA|TRBV6-5|NA|TRBJ2-7
CASSLHQGTYEQYF
TGTGCCAGCAGCCTACACCAGGGAACCTACGAGCAGTACTTC
>few|TRBV4-1|NA|TRBJ1-6
CASSQDWVIGQQMSPLHF
TGCGCCAGCAGCCAAGATTGGGTCATTGGACAGCAAATGTCACCCCTCCACTTT
>NA|TRBV20-1|NA|TRBJ1-2
CSARKRDGYTF
TGCAGTGCTAGGAAACGGGATGGCTACACCTTC